This is a list of T cell receptor beta chains from one sample in a study of T cells in narcolepsy. Data came from immunoSEQ multiplex PCR; TCRdb stores just in-frame clones and leaves some out. The sample shows tens of thousands of clones, about 80% of them seen only once. The material sequenced was CD45RA- memory CD4+ T cells from PBMCs. Every receptor here comes from a human donor with narcolepsy. Each CDR3 is given with its conserved first and last residue. D genes are given only for firm matches. Some rows have no size entry. The others give once, few or many, or a class for an expanded clone.

>TRBJ1-2|TRBV5-4|TRBD1|-
TGTGCCAGCAGCGGGCTAGGACAGGTTAGGGGTGGCTACACCTTC
CASSGLGQVRGGYTF
>TRBJ1-2|TRBV7-9|-|-
TGTGCCAGCAGCTTCTGGGGGGCGAACTATGGCTACACCTTC
CASSFWGANYGYTF
>TRBJ2-3|TRBV6-1|-|-
TGTGCCAGCAGTCCCGGGGCCGCCACAGATACGCAGTATTTT
CASSPGAATDTQYF
>TRBJ2-2|TRBV7-8|TRBD1|once
TGTGCCAGCAGCTTTATGGACAGGGGCACCGGGGAGCTGTTTTTT
CASSFMDRGTGELFF
>TRBJ1-1|TRBV6-5|-|-
TGTGCCAGCAAAGAAGGGGGAACTGAAGCTTTCTTT
CASKEGGTEAFF
>TRBJ2-2|TRBV7-7|TRBD2|-
TGTGCTAGCAGCTTAGCGGGACTTAACACCGGGGAGCTGTTTTTT
CASSLAGLNTGELFF
>TRBJ2-3|TRBV7-8|-|-
TGTGCCAGCAGCTTAACAACGGCCGGCACAGATACGCAGTATTTT
CASSLTTAGTDTQYF
>TRBJ2-3|TRBV5-3|-|-
TGTGCCAGAGAACGGGGCGTTAGCACAGATACGCAGTATTTT
CARERGVSTDTQYF
>TRBJ1-1|TRBV10-3|-|-
TGTGCCATCAGTGATCGGGGGAAGAACACTGAAGCTTTCTTT
CAISDRGKNTEAFF
>TRBJ2-5|TRBV7-9|-|-
TGTGCCAGCAGCTTAGACGGGACCCAGTACTTC
CASSLDGTQYF
>TRBJ2-1|TRBV11-2|-|-
TGTGCCAGCAGCCGGGGAATGGGTTCCTACAATGAGCAGTTCTTC
CASSRGMGSYNEQFF
>TRBJ1-2|TRBV28|-|few
TGTGCCAGCAGGGAAACAGCTAACTATGGCTACACCTTC
CASRETANYGYTF